The clone carrying this T cell receptor (beta chain) was counted ten times or more. Its target is unknown. This sample was included in a study of T cell repertoires in cytomegalovirus infection. Study overall: In the study, CMV epitopes included recently identified HLA-C-restricted and well-studied HLA-B-restricted ones.

A single record per CDR3 protein comes from TCRdb applying MiXCR to the reads. The table shows 550,000 to 850,000 distinct CDR3 sequences, with about 30% occurring only once. V gave up 3 bases and J gave up 8 bases, with 16 bases separating them. The CDR3 contains 14 residues. CDR1 is SGHTA, CDR2 FQGNSA, per germline. The clonotype was recovered from a human donor in good health (CMV status not recorded). Some clones in this sample may be carry-over from other donors' samples. Source: cultured PBMCs, taken from culture after CMV antigen stimulation. This chain joins TRBV7-2 and TRBJ1-2; D perhaps matches TRBD1 (6 bases). The CDR3 DNA reads as TGTGCCAGCAGCTTTAGGGGGATACGAGAGGGCTACACCTTC. Translated, it gives CASSFRGIREGYTF.